The 26 T cell receptor beta chains reported below all come from one sample, sequenced in a study of beta chain features in type 1 diabetes. As every portion of the isolated RNA was reverse transcribed, the sequencing read expressed TCRB transcripts. The method was immunoSEQ multiplex PCR; TCRdb's version includes in-frame clones alone and lacks a portion of them. The profile shows 390,000 or so clones, roughly 14% of them singletons. Sequenced input: naive CD4+ T cells from blood. These receptors all come from a man aged 30 to 45 in good health.

This clone was detected only a few times. The chain links TRBV18 to TRBJ2-4; D could derive from TRBD1 or TRBD2 (5 bases each). Trimming cost V 2 bases and J 11 bases, with 25 bases left between them. Germline V gives CDR1 KGHSH, CDR2 LQKENI. The CDR3 totals 17 residues. The CDR3 DNA sequence: TGTGCCAGCTCACCAGGGTCGCCGGTAAACCGGGGCAAAGTTCAGTACTTC. This encodes CASSPGSPVNRGKVQYF.

The CDR3 protein is CAWSVRLDYNEQFF. DNA for the CDR3: TGTGCCTGGAGTGTACGACTAGACTACAATGAGCAGTTCTTC. The rearrangement joins TRBV30 to TRBJ2-1; tentative D call: TRBD2 (6 bases). With 0 bases removed from V and 3 bases from J, the gap between germline ends came to 9 bases. Looked up from germline, CDR1 is GTSNPN and CDR2 is SVGIG (reference sequence). The CDR3 consists of 14 residues.

This clone was counted a few times. The V and J genes are TRBV6-6 and TRBJ1-1; no clear D. Germline-derived CDR1 and CDR2 are MNHNY and SVGAGI (reference sequence). The V gene lost 6 bases and the J gene lost 0 bases, with 11 bases spanning the gap. This CDR3 region has 14 residues. DNA of the CDR3: TGTGCCAGCAGCCCCTTTCCGATGAACACTGAAGCTTTCTTT. Protein: CASSPFPMNTEAFF.

The V and J genes are TRBV5-1 and TRBJ1-1; D ambiguous. Trimming cost V 0 bases and J 3 bases, with 9 bases left between them. Germline V gene lookup returns CDR1 SGHRS and CDR2 YFSETQ. The CDR3 contains 14 residues. The CDR3 DNA sequence: TGCGCCAGCAGCTTGGCTCCTGGGTACACTGAAGCTTTCTTT. It translates to CASSLAPGYTEAFF.

There are a few counts of this clone. The chain employs TRBV29-1 and TRBJ1-2, with D uncertain. Trimming left V 0 bases short and J 5 bases short, with 10 bases between. The germline CDR1 and CDR2 sequences are SQVTM and ANQGSEA. This CDR3 spans 13 amino acids. This CDR3 is CSVEEGRKYGYTF. Here the CDR3 DNA reads TGCAGCGTTGAAGAAGGGAGGAAGTATGGCTACACCTTC. The full variable domain, in which reference TRBV29-1 and TRBJ1-2 provide the parts outside the CDR3, is SAVISQKPSRDICQRGTSLTIQCQVDSQVTMMFWYRQQPGQSLTLIATANQGSEATYESGFVIDKFPISRPNLTFSTLTVSNMSPEDSSIYLCSVEEGRKYGYTFGSGTRLTVV.

This clone was detected only a few times. The rearrangement links TRBV29-1 to TRBJ2-1; D gene ambiguous. This CDR3 region has 15 residues. Trimming cost V 0 bases and J 0 bases, with 9 bases left between them. The germline V gene encodes CDR1 SQVTM and CDR2 ANQGSEA. The CDR3 DNA reads TGCAGCGTTGAAGATCTGTGGAGCTCCTACAATGAGCAGTTCTTC. It yields the protein CSVEDLWSSYNEQFF.

The CDR3 DNA sequence: TGTGCCAGCAGCGCCAGCCTAGCGGGGGGGCGTTTAAAGACCCAGTACTTC. Encoded protein: CASSASLAGGRLKTQYF. The genes are TRBV7-8 and TRBJ2-5; 12 bases are a match to TRBD2. Trimming cost V 5 bases and J 6 bases; bases outside gene matches: 13. This CDR3 has 17 residues. Germline V gene data show CDR1 as SGHVS and CDR2 as FQNEAQ.

This clone was observed a few times. The chain joins TRBV7-9 to TRBJ1-1; 7 positions match TRBD1. CDR1 is SEHNR, CDR2 FQNEAQ, per germline (reference sequence). Trimming cost V 2 bases and J 6 bases; bases outside gene matches: 3. CDR3 length: 13 amino acids. The CDR3 loop is CASSLIGGSEAFF. The CDR3 bases are TGTGCCAGCAGCTTAATAGGGGGCTCTGAAGCTTTCTTT.

This clone has more than one count but fewer than ten. This chain uses TRBV4-3 with TRBJ2-1, with 10 nucleotides matching TRBD2. Per the germline V gene, CDR1 is LGHNA and CDR2 is YSLEER. The CDR3 length is 19 residues. V gave up 0 bases and J gave up 3 bases; unmatched junction bases: 11. CDR3 region: CASSQDLISGTSVYNEQFF. The CDR3 coding sequence is TGCGCCAGCAGCCAAGATCTCATATCCGGGACTAGCGTCTACAATGAGCAGTTCTTC.

V gene TRBV9 combines with J gene TRBJ2-3, with D possibly being TRBD2 (7 bases). The CDR3 contains 15 residues. V lost 1 base and J 5 bases, leaving 14 bases between the germline ends. The germline V gene has CDR1 SGDLS and CDR2 YYNGEE. The CDR3: CASSVFGGQGDTQYF. The CDR3 DNA reads as TGTGCCAGCAGCGTATTCGGGGGGCAAGGAGATACGCAGTATTTT.

This clone was detected only a few times. This chain uses TRBV9 with TRBJ2-1; 7 positions agree with TRBD2. In germline, CDR1 is SGDLS, CDR2 YYNGEE. The CDR3 totals 16 residues. J gave up 9 bases and V 0 bases, and 12 bases lay outside the gene matches. CDR3 nucleotide sequence: TGTGCCAGCAGCGTAGGCTCTAGCGGAGGGACTACTGAGCAGTTCTTC. Translated: CASSVGSSGGTTEQFF.

The V call is TRBV7-9, the J call TRBJ1-2, with 7 bases that match TRBD1. Germline values: CDR1 SEHNR, CDR2 FQNEAQ (reference sequence). With V trimmed by 2 bases and J by 0 bases, 12 bases remained unmatched. The CDR3 is made up of 18 amino acids. The CDR3 coding sequence is TGTGCCAGCAGCTTACGGCCTTCCGGGACAGCCACTAACTATGGCTACACCTTC. Its protein is CASSLRPSGTATNYGYTF.

This chain connects TRBV7-8 to TRBJ2-1, with D possibly being TRBD2 (6 bases). The V gene's germline CDR1 is SGHVS and CDR2 FQNEAQ. V was cut by 3 bases and J by 0 bases, with 6 bases left in between. The CDR3 spans 14 residues. In nucleotides, the CDR3 is TGTGCCAGCAGCTTTAGCGGCTCCTACAATGAGCAGTTCTTC. Amino acids: CASSFSGSYNEQFF.

The chain combines TRBV11-2 with TRBJ2-3; D is uncertain. Germline lookup yields CDR1 SGHAT and CDR2 FQNNGV. CDR3 length equals 14 residues. The ends were cut back, 2 bases at V and 4 bases at J, with 10 bases in the middle. The chain's CDR3 is CASSLIRLADTQYF. CDR3 sequence (DNA): TGTGCCAGCAGCTTAATTCGATTGGCAGATACGCAGTATTTT.

J is TRBJ1-2 and V is TRBV27, with D perhaps TRBD1 (6 bases). V lost 4 bases and J lost 7, with 16 bases in between. Germline V gene data show CDR1 as MNHEY and CDR2 as SMNVEV (reference sequence). The CDR3 loop spans 14 amino acids. CDR3 DNA sequence: TGTGCCAGCAGTTACAGGGATCGGACTCGTGGCTACACCTTC. It encodes CASSYRDRTRGYTF.

This clone was observed a few times. V is TRBV30 and J is TRBJ2-3, with D maybe TRBD2 (7 bases). In germline, CDR1 is GTSNPN, CDR2 SVGIG (reference sequence). Between the trimmed V and J ends, which lost 4 bases and 0 bases, there was a span of 11 bases. The CDR3 is made up of 14 amino acids. The CDR3 sequence: CAWKGGVSTDTQYF. Written as DNA, the CDR3 is TGTGCCTGGAAGGGGGGGGTGAGCACAGATACGCAGTATTTT.

The sample holds a few counts of this clone. The CDR3 DNA is TGTGCCAGCAGCTTAGGTTCCAGCCCCTACGAGCAGTACTTC. Protein product: CASSLGSSPYEQYF. The chain couples TRBV11-2 to TRBJ2-7; D call uncertain. CDR3 length: 14 residues. V was clipped by 1 base and J by 2 bases, with 9 bases between them. Germline V gene data show CDR1 as SGHAT and CDR2 as FQNNGV. The full variable domain, its missing parts supplied by reference TRBV11-2 and TRBJ2-7, is EAGVAQSPRYKIIEKRQSVAFWCNPISGHATLYWYQQILGQGPKLLIQFQNNGVVDDSQLPKDRFSAERLKGVDSTLKIQPAKLEDSAVYLCASSLGSSPYEQYFGPGTRLTVT.

The J gene is TRBJ2-7, the V gene TRBV5-6; perhaps TRBD2 as D (6 bases). CDR1 is SGHDT, CDR2 YYEEEE, per germline. The V gene lost 1 base and the J gene lost 2 bases, with 16 bases spanning the gap. CDR3 size: 16 residues. The chain's CDR3 is CASSLYSGSLPYEQYV. The DNA for the CDR3 is TGTGCCAGCAGCTTGTACAGCGGGTCCCTACCCTACGAGCAGTACGTC.

The chain recombines TRBV6-1 with TRBJ2-7, with a possible D match to TRBD2 (6 bases). CDR1 and CDR2 from the germline V gene are MNHNS and SASEGT. The CDR3 covers 13 residues. Trimming took 6 bases from V and 3 from J, leaving 12 bases between them. The CDR3 loop reads CASRRLENYEQYV. The CDR3 DNA is TGTGCCAGCAGGAGACTAGAAAACTACGAGCAGTACGTC.

This chain uses TRBV5-1 with TRBJ2-7, with D unclear. Trimming pared 2 bases from V and 4 bases from J, leaving 4 bases between. From germline, CDR1 is SGHRS and CDR2 YFSETQ. The CDR3 runs 11 residues. Written as DNA, the CDR3 is TGCGCCAGCAGCTTTAAGTACGAGCAGTACTTC. Translated, it gives CASSFKYEQYF.

The gene calls are TRBV29-1 and TRBJ1-2; 11 nucleotides match TRBD1. Germline values: CDR1 SQVTM, CDR2 ANQGSEA. J lost 4 bases, V lost 8 bases, and 12 bases had no gene match. This CDR3 region has 15 residues. As DNA, the CDR3 is TGCAGCTGCTCCCATGGACAGGGGGCTTCCTATGGCTACACCTTC. This codes for CSCSHGQGASYGYTF.

This chain connects TRBV7-2 to TRBJ2-7; D is possibly TRBD1 (5 bases). Trimming took 3 bases from V and 0 from J, leaving 12 bases between them. Germline V gene lookup returns CDR1 SGHTA and CDR2 FQGNSA. CDR3 length equals 15 residues. CDR3 in amino acids: CASSLVGDSSYEQYF. In nucleotides, the CDR3 is TGTGCCAGCAGCTTGGTTGGTGACAGCTCCTACGAGCAGTACTTC.

This clone was counted only a few times. The rearrangement links TRBV6-6 to TRBJ2-3, with 13 positions matching TRBD2. The length of the CDR3 is 16 residues. V gave up 4 bases and J gave up 7 bases; unmatched junction bases: 8. CDR1 and CDR2 from the germline V gene are MNHNY and SVGAGI (reference sequence). CDR3 residues: CASSSTGTSGTNTQYF. CDR3 in DNA: TGTGCCAGCAGTTCAACCGGGACTAGCGGGACCAATACGCAGTATTTT.

V gene TRBV11-2 combines with J gene TRBJ2-3; TRBD1 is a possible D gene (6 bases). Germline values: CDR1 SGHAT, CDR2 FQNNGV. The V gene lost 2 bases and the J gene lost 3 bases, with 18 bases spanning the gap. The CDR3 length is 17 residues. The DNA for the CDR3 is TGTGCCAGCAGCTTAACGCCAGGGGCCAGGACTACAGATACGCAGTATTTT. This codes for CASSLTPGARTTDTQYF.

The chain has TRBV4-1 and TRBJ1-5, with TRBD1 matching over 8 bases. V lost 3 bases and J lost 6; bases outside the gene matches: 7. CDR1 MGHRA and CDR2 YSYEKL come from the germline V gene. CDR3 length: 15 residues. CDR3 sequence reads: CASSQEGQGFQPQHF. The CDR3 nucleotides read TGCGCCAGCAGCCAGGAAGGACAGGGATTTCAGCCCCAGCATTTT.

This clone was observed a few times. This chain joins TRBV25-1 and TRBJ1-1; 11 bases map to TRBD1. The CDR3 contains 12 residues. J was trimmed by 10 bases and V by 4 bases; bases with no gene match: 2. Germline values: CDR1 MGHDK, CDR2 SYGVNS. Here the CDR3 DNA reads TGTGCCAGCAGTGGCGGGACAGGGGGAGCTTTCTTT. Encoded protein: CASSGGTGGAFF.